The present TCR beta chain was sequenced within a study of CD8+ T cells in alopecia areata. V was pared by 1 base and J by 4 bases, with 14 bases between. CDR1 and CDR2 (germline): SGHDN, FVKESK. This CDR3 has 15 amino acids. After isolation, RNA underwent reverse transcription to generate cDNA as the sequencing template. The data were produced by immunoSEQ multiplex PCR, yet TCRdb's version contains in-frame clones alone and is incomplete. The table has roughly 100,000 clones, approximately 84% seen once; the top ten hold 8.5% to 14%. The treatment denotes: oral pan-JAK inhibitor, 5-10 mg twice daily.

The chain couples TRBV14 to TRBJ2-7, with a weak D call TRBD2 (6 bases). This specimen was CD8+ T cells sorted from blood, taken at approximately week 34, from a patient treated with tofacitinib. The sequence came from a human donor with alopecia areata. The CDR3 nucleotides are TGTGCCAGCAGCCAAGTGCGGGGAATTATTTACGAGCAGTACTTC. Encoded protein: CASSQVRGIIYEQYF.